This passage covers 22 T cell receptor beta chains from one sample sequenced in a study of T-cell reconstitution after alpha-beta-depleted transplantation in children. TCRbeta library preparation incorporated unique molecular identifiers. TCRdb redid the calling of the PCR reads with MiXCR, one entry per CDR3 protein. The sample holds roughly 280,000 distinct CDR3 sequences, under 14% seen once. This material consisted of peripheral blood, taken 180 days after TCRalphabeta/CD19-depleted stem cell transplant. The receptors were gathered from a male patient between 2 and 10 years old who had a stem cell transplant for chronic granulomatous disease, so the T cells may come from the graft donor.

This clonotype was found many times. The chain combines TRBV29-1 with TRBJ1-1, with 8 bases matching TRBD1. V was pared by 7 bases and J by 1 base, with 5 bases of the junction left unmatched. CDR3 size: 13 residues. Germline loops: CDR1 SQVTM, CDR2 ANQGSEA. The CDR3, as DNA: TGCAGCGCCAAGGACAGGGCGAACACTGAAGCTTTCTTT. Its protein is CSAKDRANTEAFF.

There are many counts of this clonotype. The chain employs TRBV7-8 and TRBJ2-3; 9 nucleotides agree with TRBD1. With V trimmed by 5 bases and J by 1 base, 4 bases remained unmatched. Germline CDR1 is SGHVS and CDR2 is FQNEAQ. The CDR3 covers 15 residues. This CDR3 is CASSRDRVGTDTQYF. As DNA, the CDR3 is TGTGCCAGCAGCCGGGACAGGGTGGGCACAGATACGCAGTATTTT. Filled out from reference TRBV7-8 and TRBJ2-3, the complete variable domain reads GAGVSQSPRYKVAKRGQDVALRCDPISGHVSLFWYQQALGQGPEFLTYFQNEAQLDKSGLPSDRFFAERPEGSVSTLKIQRTQQEDSAVYLCASSRDRVGTDTQYFGPGTRLTVL.

The table lists this clonotype with many counts. This rearrangement joins TRBV29-1 to TRBJ2-5; D gene unclear. Germline V gene lookup returns CDR1 SQVTM and CDR2 ANQGSEA. The CDR3 totals 13 residues. Trimming took off 2 bases at V and 1 base at J, with 8 bases between the two ends. The CDR3, as DNA: TGCAGCGTTGAAAAGGCAGGCCAAGAGACCCAGTACTTC. This encodes CSVEKAGQETQYF.

This clonotype has only a few counts. The chain links TRBV30 to TRBJ2-1; D is perhaps TRBD2 (5 bases). In germline, CDR1 is GTSNPN, CDR2 SVGIG (reference sequence). This CDR3 has 13 residues. V lost 1 base and J lost 3, with 7 bases in between. This CDR3 is CAWSGGSYNEQFF. Written as DNA, the CDR3 is TGTGCCTGGAGTGGTGGGAGCTACAATGAGCAGTTCTTC. The whole variable domain, remainder taken from reference TRBV30 and TRBJ2-1, is SQTIHQWPATLVQPVGSPLSLECTVEGTSNPNLYWYRQAAGRGLQLLFYSVGIGQISSEVPQNLSASRPQDRQFILSSKKLLLSDSGFYLCAWSGGSYNEQFFGPGTRLTVL.

This clonotype was recorded at least ten times. The chain employs TRBV20-1 and TRBJ2-7; 7 bases align to TRBD1. Germline V gene sequence: CDR1 DFQATT, CDR2 SNEGSKA (reference sequence). V dropped 1 base and J dropped 3; count of bases not matched to a gene: 3. This CDR3 spans 13 amino acids. CDR3 region: CSARGGQHYEQYF. The CDR3 coding sequence is TGCAGTGCTAGAGGGGGACAGCACTACGAGCAGTACTTC.

This clonotype has at least ten counts. This chain links TRBV3-1 with TRBJ2-5; 9 bases align to TRBD2. Unmatched junction bases numbered 7, after V lost 1 base and J lost 4 bases. This CDR3 has 16 residues. Germline loops: CDR1 LGHDT, CDR2 YNNKEL (reference sequence). This CDR3 is CASSQGRAGGRETQYF. The CDR3 nucleotides read TGTGCCAGCAGCCAAGGGAGAGCGGGAGGTCGAGAGACCCAGTACTTC.

This clonotype was counted ten times or more. V is TRBV20-1 and J is TRBJ2-5; 7 nucleotides match TRBD1. J lost 5 bases, V lost 2 bases, and 5 bases had no gene match. The CDR3 covers 13 residues. Germline CDR1 DFQATT, CDR2 SNEGSKA (reference sequence). The CDR3 reads CSARKGALETQYF. The CDR3 DNA reads as TGCAGTGCTAGAAAGGGGGCGCTTGAGACCCAGTACTTC.

This clonotype was detected many times. V gene TRBV20-1 combines with J gene TRBJ2-1; 9 bases align to TRBD2. CDR3 length: 15 amino acids. Germline assignment: CDR1 DFQATT and CDR2 SNEGSKA (reference sequence). Trimming at V came to 0 bases and at J to 11 bases, leaving 11 bases not matched to a gene. The CDR3: CSARDPFQTSGQQFF. For the CDR3, the DNA is TGCAGTGCTAGAGATCCCTTCCAGACTAGCGGTCAGCAGTTCTTC.

This clonotype has a count of ten or more. A read error may produce the germline difference seen at one junction end. The chain carries TRBV3-1 and TRBJ2-4; tentatively, D is TRBD1 or TRBD2 (5 bases each). CDR1 is LGHDT and CDR2 is YNNKEL in the germline V gene (reference sequence). The CDR3 extends over 17 amino acids. CDR3 DNA sequence: TGTGCCAGCAGCCAAGGTTTGACAGTTTGTCTATCGAGCTCGAGGGACTTC. Its translation: CASSQGLTVCLSSSRDF. The whole variable domain, filled in from reference TRBV3-1 and TRBJ2-4, reads DTAVSQTPKYLVTQMGNDKSIKCEQNLGHDTMYWYKQDSKKFLKIMFSYNNKELIINETVPNRFSPKSPDKAHLNLHINSLELGDSAVYFCASSQGLTVCLSSSRDFGAGTRLSVL.

This clonotype was observed many times. The chain links TRBV5-5 to TRBJ1-2, with TRBD1 identical over 11 bases. The CDR3 contains 13 residues. J lost 8 bases, V lost 3 bases, and 3 bases had no gene match. Germline CDR1 is SGHKS and CDR2 is YYEKEE (reference sequence). CDR3 nucleotide sequence: TGTGCCAGCAGCTGGGGGACAGGGGGAGGCTACACCTTC. Its translation is CASSWGTGGGYTF.

The table lists this clonotype with many counts. This rearrangement joins TRBV7-9 to TRBJ2-4; D uncertain. Trimming stripped 1 base from V and 5 bases from J, with 9 bases between. CDR3 length: 14 residues. Germline V gene sequence: CDR1 SEHNR, CDR2 FQNEAQ (reference sequence). CDR3 loop: CASSLESHQNIQYF. The CDR3 nucleotides read TGTGCCAGCAGCTTAGAGTCGCACCAAAACATTCAGTACTTC.

This clonotype has at least ten counts. The J gene is TRBJ1-6, the V gene TRBV27, with 7 bases fitting TRBD1. Trimming cost V 3 bases and J 7 bases; bases outside gene matches: 6. The germline gives CDR1 MNHEY, CDR2 SMNVEV (reference sequence). There are 15 residues in the CDR3. CDR3 loop: CASSFTGTDNSPLHF. As DNA, the CDR3 is TGTGCCAGCAGTTTTACCGGGACAGACAATTCACCCCTCCACTTT.

In the case of this clonotype: A much larger clone differs from this one at a single base, so this may be a read error. In DNA, the CDR3 is TGCGCCAGCAGCTTGGAGGGTGTCGAAAAACCGTTTTTT. Translation: CASSLEGVEKPFF. The rearrangement joins TRBV5-1 to TRBJ1-4; D is uncertain. The CDR3 consists of 13 residues. The germline CDR1 and CDR2 sequences are SGHRS and YFSETQ.

As to this clonotype: One end of the junction does not line up with germline, which may come from a read error. The V and J genes are TRBV15 and TRBJ2-3; D not certain. Germline assignment: CDR1 LNHNV and CDR2 YYDKDF (reference sequence). This CDR3 has 12 amino acids. The CDR3 reads CATSRGSHTQYF. The CDR3 DNA reads as TGTGCCACCAGCAGAGGTTCACATACGCAGTACTTT.

This clonotype was seen at least ten times. The chain joins TRBV28 to TRBJ1-1; the D is unclear. Germline-derived CDR1 and CDR2 are MDHEN and SYDVKM. The ends were cut back, 4 bases at V and 6 bases at J, with 9 bases in the middle. The CDR3 has 12 residues. CDR3 region: CASSYRNAEAFF. CDR3 in DNA: TGTGCCAGCAGTTACCGTAACGCTGAAGCTTTCTTT.

In this sample, this clonotype turned up many times. The junction departs from the called germline gene at one end, perhaps through a read error. The chain links TRBV29-1 to TRBJ1-1, with a possible D match to TRBD1 (6 bases). In germline, CDR1 is SQVTM, CDR2 ANQGSEA. The CDR3 extends over 10 amino acids. The CDR3 coding sequence is TGCAGCGCTGACGGGGGGCAAGTGGTCTTT. It specifies CSADGGQVVF.

This clonotype was counted once. A clone one base away is much larger, so this may be a read error. The gene calls are TRBV5-5 and TRBJ1-1; D unclear. The CDR3 sequence is 12 residues long. Germline V CDR1 and CDR2: SGHKS, YYEKEE (reference sequence). Trimming cost V 7 bases and J 7 bases, with 14 bases left between them. CDR3 amino acids: CASSRAIGEAFF. In nucleotides, the CDR3 is TGTGCCAGCTCCCGGGCTATAGGTGAAGCTTTCTTT.

This clonotype has just a few counts. This chain uses TRBV7-2 with TRBJ1-1; D is unresolved. This CDR3 is built from 16 residues. In germline, CDR1 is SGHTA, CDR2 FQGNSA. Trimming took off 1 base at V and 2 bases at J, with 14 bases between the two ends. CDR3 protein: CASSLGLAVTNTEAFF. The CDR3 coding sequence is TGTGCCAGCAGCTTAGGGTTGGCAGTCACTAACACTGAAGCTTTCTTT.

This clonotype was recorded at least ten times. The chain recombines TRBV29-1 with TRBJ2-1, with D unresolved. Germline V gene lookup returns CDR1 SQVTM and CDR2 ANQGSEA. Trimming took 7 bases from V and 1 from J, leaving 8 bases between them. This CDR3 is built from 12 residues. The CDR3 DNA is TGCAGCGGGGTTAGGTCCTACAATGAGCAGTTCTTC. It yields the protein CSGVRSYNEQFF.

This clonotype was seen repeatedly, ten times or more. The chain couples TRBV12-3 or TRBV12-4 to TRBJ1-2; D gene uncertain. Trimming left V 3 bases short and J 1 base short, with 3 bases between. CDR3 length: 12 residues. The CDR3 region is CASSFVNYGYTF. The CDR3 nucleotides read TGTGCCAGCAGTTTCGTTAACTATGGCTACACCTTC.

In its sample, this clonotype was seen many times. This rearrangement joins TRBV28 to TRBJ2-7; TRBD1 is a possible D gene (6 bases). Germline CDR1 MDHEN, CDR2 SYDVKM. This CDR3 contains 14 residues. V lost 7 bases and J lost 2, with 15 bases in between. CDR3 sequence (DNA): TGTGCCAGCACCCCGTCGGGGACACCCTACGAGCAGTACTTC. It encodes CASTPSGTPYEQYF.

This clonotype was detected many times. This chain links TRBV20-1 with TRBJ2-1, with D tentatively TRBD1 (6 bases). The CDR3 length is 16 residues. Germline CDR1 DFQATT, CDR2 SNEGSKA (reference sequence). The germline V and J ends were trimmed by 1 base and 15 bases, with 28 bases remaining between them. The CDR3 is CSARAPQTGPLPGLFF. CDR3 nucleotides: TGCAGTGCTAGAGCCCCACAGACAGGCCCCTTACCCGGGCTGTTCTTC.